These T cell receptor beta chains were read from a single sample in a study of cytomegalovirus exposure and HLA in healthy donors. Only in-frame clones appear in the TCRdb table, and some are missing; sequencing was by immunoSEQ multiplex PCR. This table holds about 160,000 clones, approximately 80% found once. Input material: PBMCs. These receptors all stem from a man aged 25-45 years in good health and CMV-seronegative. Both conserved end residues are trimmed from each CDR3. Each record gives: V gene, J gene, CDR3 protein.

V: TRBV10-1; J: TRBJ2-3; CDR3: ASSALKQGQDTQY
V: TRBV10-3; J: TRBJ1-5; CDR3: AISPGQLLSNQPQH
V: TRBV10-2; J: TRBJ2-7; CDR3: ASIRTDTYEQY
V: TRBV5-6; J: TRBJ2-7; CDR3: ASSSVGGNLEQY
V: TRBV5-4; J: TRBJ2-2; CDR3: ASSLASGSNGELF
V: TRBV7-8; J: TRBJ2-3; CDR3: ASSLVGDTQY
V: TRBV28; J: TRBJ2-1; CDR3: ASSSPSGRAVRGLNEQF
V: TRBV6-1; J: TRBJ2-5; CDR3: ASRRDRGAQETQY
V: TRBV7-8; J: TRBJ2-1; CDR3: ASSSQRAGLGL
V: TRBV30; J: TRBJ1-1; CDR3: AWSVLPSQGEAF
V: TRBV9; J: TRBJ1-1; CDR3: ASSGTGLGTEAF
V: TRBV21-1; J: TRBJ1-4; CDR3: ARRQGAPNNEKLF
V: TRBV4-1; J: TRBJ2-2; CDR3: ASSRQGTGELF
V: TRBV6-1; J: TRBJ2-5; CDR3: ASSEQVGTGLD
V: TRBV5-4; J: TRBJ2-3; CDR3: ASSLAGVFADTQY
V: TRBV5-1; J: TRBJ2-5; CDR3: ASSPGVPSGEETQY
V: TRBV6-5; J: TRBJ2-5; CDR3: ASSYFGTGQETQY
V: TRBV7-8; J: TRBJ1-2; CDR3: ASSLGRDRIQGYT